This entry describes one TCR beta chain. This sample is drawn from a study of beta chain features in type 1 diabetes. The CDR3 is 13 amino acids. Germline trimming cut 0 bases from V and 16 bases from J; bases unmatched to any gene: 6. CDR1 SGHAT and CDR2 FQNNGV come from the germline V gene. Reverse transcribing all isolated RNA meant expressed TCRB transcripts were sequenced. Method: immunoSEQ multiplex PCR; TCRdb's copy keeps in-frame clones and lacks some. This sample has around 310,000 clones, with approximately 10% found just once. This sequence originates from a woman aged 25 to 45 in good health. Sequences were obtained from naive CD4+ T cells from blood. The chain combines TRBV11-2 with TRBJ2-1; TRBD2 matches at 10 bases. The CDR3 DNA reads as TGTGCCAGCAGCTTAGATGTTAGCGGGAGGCTATTCTTC. This encodes CASSLDVSGRLFF.